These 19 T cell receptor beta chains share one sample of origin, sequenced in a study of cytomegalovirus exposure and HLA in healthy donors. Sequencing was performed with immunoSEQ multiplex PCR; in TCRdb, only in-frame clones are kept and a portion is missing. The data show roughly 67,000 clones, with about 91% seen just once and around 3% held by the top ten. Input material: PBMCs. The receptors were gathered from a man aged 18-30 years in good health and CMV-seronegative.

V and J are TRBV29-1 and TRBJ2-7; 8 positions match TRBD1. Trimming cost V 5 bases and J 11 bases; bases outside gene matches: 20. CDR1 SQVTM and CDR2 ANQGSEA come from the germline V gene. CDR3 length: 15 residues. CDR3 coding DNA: TGCAGCGTTTTTTCCCCGGGACAGGACCGCGCGAGAGAGTACTTC. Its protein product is CSVFSPGQDRAREYF.

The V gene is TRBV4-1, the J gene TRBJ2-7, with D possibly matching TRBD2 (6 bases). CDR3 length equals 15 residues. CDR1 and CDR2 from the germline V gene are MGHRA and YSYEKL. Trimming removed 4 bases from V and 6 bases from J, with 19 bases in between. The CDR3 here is CASSPRDSQLTEQYF. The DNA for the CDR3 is TGCGCCAGCAGCCCGCGGGACTCCCAACTTACCGAGCAGTACTTC.

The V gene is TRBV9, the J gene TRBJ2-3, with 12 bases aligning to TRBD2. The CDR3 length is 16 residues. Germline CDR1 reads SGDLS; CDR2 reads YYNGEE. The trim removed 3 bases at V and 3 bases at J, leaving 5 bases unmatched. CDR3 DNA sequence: TGTGCCAGCAGCGGCCGGACTAGCGGGAAGACAGATACGCAGTATTTT. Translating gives CASSGRTSGKTDTQYF.

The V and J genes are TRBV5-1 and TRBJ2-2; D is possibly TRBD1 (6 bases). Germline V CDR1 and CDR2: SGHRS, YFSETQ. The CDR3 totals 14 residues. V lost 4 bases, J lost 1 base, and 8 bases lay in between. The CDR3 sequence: CASSTQGNTGELFF. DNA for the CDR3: TGCGCCAGCAGCACACAGGGGAACACCGGGGAGCTGTTTTTT.

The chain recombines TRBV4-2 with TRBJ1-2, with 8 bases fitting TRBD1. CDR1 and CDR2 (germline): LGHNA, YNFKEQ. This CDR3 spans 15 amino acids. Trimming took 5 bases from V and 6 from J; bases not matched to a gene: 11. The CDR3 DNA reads TGTGCCAGCAGCGAACAGTGGACAGGGAGCGATGGCTACACCTTC. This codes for CASSEQWTGSDGYTF.

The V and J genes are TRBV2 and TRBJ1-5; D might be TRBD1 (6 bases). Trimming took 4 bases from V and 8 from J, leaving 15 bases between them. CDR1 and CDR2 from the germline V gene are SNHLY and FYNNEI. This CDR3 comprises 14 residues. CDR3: CASSVTGTREPQHF. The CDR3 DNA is TGTGCCAGCAGTGTGACAGGTACCAGGGAGCCCCAGCATTTT.

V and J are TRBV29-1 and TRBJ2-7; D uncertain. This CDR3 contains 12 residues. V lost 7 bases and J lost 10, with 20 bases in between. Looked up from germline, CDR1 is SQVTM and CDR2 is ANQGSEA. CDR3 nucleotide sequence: TGCAGCGCCAGTACAACGGAAAGCGAACAGTACTTC. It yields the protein CSASTTESEQYF.

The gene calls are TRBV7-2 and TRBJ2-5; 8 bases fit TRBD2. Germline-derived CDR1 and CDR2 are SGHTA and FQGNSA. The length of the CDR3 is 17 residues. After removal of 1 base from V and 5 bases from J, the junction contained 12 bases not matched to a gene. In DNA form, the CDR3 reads TGTGCCAGCAGCTTAGTAGGCGTTGCGGGAGGAGGGGAGACCCAGTACTTC. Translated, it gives CASSLVGVAGGGETQYF.

The CDR3 loop reads CASSPGGSSYEQYF. DNA for the CDR3: TGTGCCAGCAGCCCGGGGGGTAGCTCCTACGAGCAGTACTTC. The rearrangement links TRBV7-2 to TRBJ2-7; the match to TRBD2 covers 7 bases. Germline CDR1 is SGHTA and CDR2 is FQGNSA. There are 14 residues in the CDR3. The V gene end was trimmed by 5 bases and the J gene end by 0 bases; junction bases not matched to a gene: 4.

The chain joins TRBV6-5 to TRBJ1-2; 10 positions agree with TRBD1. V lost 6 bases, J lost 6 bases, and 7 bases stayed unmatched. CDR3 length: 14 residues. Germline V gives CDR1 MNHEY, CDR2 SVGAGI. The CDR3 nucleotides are TGTGCCAGCAGACCCCGGACAGGGGGACATGGCTACACCTTC. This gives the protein CASRPRTGGHGYTF.

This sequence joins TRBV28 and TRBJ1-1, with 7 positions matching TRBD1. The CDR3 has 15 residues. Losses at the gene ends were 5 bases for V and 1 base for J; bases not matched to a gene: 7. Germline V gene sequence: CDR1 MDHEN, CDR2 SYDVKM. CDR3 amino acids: CASSPPDRENTEAFF. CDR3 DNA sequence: TGTGCCAGCAGTCCCCCTGACAGGGAGAACACTGAAGCTTTCTTT.

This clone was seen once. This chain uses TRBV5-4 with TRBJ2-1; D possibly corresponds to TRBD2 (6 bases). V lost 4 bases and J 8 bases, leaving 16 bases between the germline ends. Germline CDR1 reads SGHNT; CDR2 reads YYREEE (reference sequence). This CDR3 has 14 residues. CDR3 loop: CASSPTGVSDEQFF. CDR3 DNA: TGTGCCAGCAGCCCAACGGGGGTGAGCGATGAGCAGTTCTTC.

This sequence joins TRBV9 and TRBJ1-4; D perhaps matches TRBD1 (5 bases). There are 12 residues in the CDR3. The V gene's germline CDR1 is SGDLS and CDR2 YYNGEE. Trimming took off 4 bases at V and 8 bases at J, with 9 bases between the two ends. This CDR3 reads CASSSGGEKLFF. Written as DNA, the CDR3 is TGTGCCAGCAGCTCCGGGGGAGAAAAACTGTTTTTT.

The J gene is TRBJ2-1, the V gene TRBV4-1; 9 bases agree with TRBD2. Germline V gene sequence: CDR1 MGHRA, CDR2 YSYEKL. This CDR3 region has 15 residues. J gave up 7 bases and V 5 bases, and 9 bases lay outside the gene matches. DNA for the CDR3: TGCGCCAGCAGCGAGGCGGGCGGGAGGGGGAATGAGCAGTTCTTC. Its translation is CASSEAGGRGNEQFF.

DNA for the CDR3: TGTGCCAGCAGTGCCCTAGGTTCTGGGGCCAACGTCCTGACTTTC. It is translated as CASSALGSGANVLTF. The V call is TRBV6-1, the J call TRBJ2-6; D ambiguous. The CDR3 length is 15 residues. Germline V gives CDR1 MNHNS, CDR2 SASEGT. V was clipped by 4 bases and J by 1 base, with 8 bases between them.

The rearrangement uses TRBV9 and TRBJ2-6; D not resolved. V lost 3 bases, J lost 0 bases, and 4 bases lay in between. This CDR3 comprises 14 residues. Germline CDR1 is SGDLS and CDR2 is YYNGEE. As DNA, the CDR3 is TGTGCCAGCAGCGCCTACTCTGGGGCCAACGTCCTGACTTTC. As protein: CASSAYSGANVLTF.

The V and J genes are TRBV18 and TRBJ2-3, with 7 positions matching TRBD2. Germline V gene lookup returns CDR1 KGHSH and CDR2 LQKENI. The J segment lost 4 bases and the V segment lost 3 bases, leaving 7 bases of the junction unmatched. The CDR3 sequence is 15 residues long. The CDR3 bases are TGTGCCAGCTCACCGGGCGGGAGCGAGGCAGATACGCAGTATTTT. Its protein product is CASSPGGSEADTQYF.

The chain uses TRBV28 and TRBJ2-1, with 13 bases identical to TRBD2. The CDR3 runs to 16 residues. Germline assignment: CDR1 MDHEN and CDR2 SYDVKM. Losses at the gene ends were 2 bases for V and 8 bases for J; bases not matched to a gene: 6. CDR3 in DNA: TGTGCCAGCAGTTTACCAAGACTAGCGGGAGGCGATGAGCAGTTCTTC. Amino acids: CASSLPRLAGGDEQFF.

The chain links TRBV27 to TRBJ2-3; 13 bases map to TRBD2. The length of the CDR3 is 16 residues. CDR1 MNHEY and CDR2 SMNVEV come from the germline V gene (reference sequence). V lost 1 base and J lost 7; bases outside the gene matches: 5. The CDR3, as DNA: TGTGCCAGCAGTTTATTGGGGACTAGCGGGATTAATACGCAGTATTTT. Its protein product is CASSLLGTSGINTQYF.